A single sample is the source of the 15 T cell receptor beta chains below, sequenced in a study of blood T cell repertoires in COVID-19. Sequenced by immunoSEQ multiplex PCR; TCRdb stores in-frame clones only, minus some. The sample has 50,000 to 60,000 clones, over 80% seen once. Sequenced input: peripheral blood. These receptor sequences come from a man aged 40-49 years with acute or convalescent COVID-19.

The rearrangement links TRBV7-8 to TRBJ2-3; tentative D call: TRBD1 (7 bases). Germline values: CDR1 SGHVS, CDR2 FQNEAQ. Trimming removed 4 bases from V and 4 bases from J, with 15 bases in between. The length of the CDR3 is 15 residues. CDR3 sequence: CASSSYRGGPDTQYF. Here the CDR3 DNA reads TGTGCCAGCAGCTCGTACAGGGGAGGCCCAGATACGCAGTATTTT.

This chain connects TRBV6-6 to TRBJ1-4; D is ambiguous. The CDR3 consists of 12 residues. V was clipped by 4 bases and J by 6 bases, with 6 bases between them. Germline V gene sequence: CDR1 MNHNY, CDR2 SVGAGI (reference sequence). CDR3 loop: CASSFSYEKLFF. The CDR3 DNA sequence: TGTGCCAGCAGTTTTAGCTATGAAAAACTGTTTTTT.

This clone has just one count. This chain uses TRBV6-5 with TRBJ2-7, with 8 bases matching TRBD1. The CDR3 sequence is 14 residues long. V was clipped by 2 bases and J by 7 bases; unmatched bases: 7. Germline V gives CDR1 MNHEY, CDR2 SVGAGI. The CDR3 loop reads CASSYRQGAREQYF. The CDR3 DNA follows: TGTGCCAGCAGTTACCGGCAGGGGGCGCGGGAGCAGTACTTC.

V usage is TRBV5-1 and J usage is TRBJ1-2, with a weak D call TRBD1 (5 bases). Germline assignment: CDR1 SGHRS and CDR2 YFSETQ. The CDR3 loop spans 13 amino acids. V lost 2 bases to trimming and J lost 8 bases, with 13 bases between them. CDR3 nucleotides: TGCGCCAGCAGCTTAGGGCAGGGAAACGGCTACACCTTC. Protein: CASSLGQGNGYTF. The whole variable domain, remainder taken from reference TRBV5-1 and TRBJ1-2, is KAGVTQTPRYLIKTRGQQVTLSCSPISGHRSVSWYQQTPGQGLQFLFEYFSETQRNKGNFPGRFSGRQFSNSRSEMNVSTLELGDSALYLCASSLGQGNGYTFGSGTRLTVV.

The chain links TRBV2 to TRBJ2-1; TRBD2 aligns across 8 bases. Germline CDR1 reads SNHLY; CDR2 reads FYNNEI. The V gene end was trimmed by 3 bases and the J gene end by 5 bases; junction bases not matched to a gene: 6. The CDR3 is 15 residues long. CDR3 DNA: TGTGCCAGCAGTGATTCGGCGGGGGGCGACAATGAGCAGTTCTTC. It codes for CASSDSAGGDNEQFF.

The V gene is TRBV18, the J gene TRBJ2-7; no reliable D call. Germline loops: CDR1 KGHSH, CDR2 LQKENI. Trimming shortened V by 3 bases and J by 5 bases, and 14 bases separated the two germline ends. The CDR3 spans 14 residues. CDR3 region: CASSPRLGRNEQYF. Here the CDR3 DNA reads TGTGCCAGCTCACCTCGTTTGGGCCGTAACGAGCAGTACTTC.

The V and J genes are TRBV19 and TRBJ2-5; TRBD2 matches at 8 bases. Germline loops: CDR1 LNHDA, CDR2 SQIVND (reference sequence). The CDR3 runs 13 residues. V shed 9 bases and J 3 bases; nucleotides not matched to a gene: 6. This CDR3 is CASKDGREETQYF. The CDR3 DNA is TGTGCCAGCAAGGACGGGAGGGAAGAGACCCAGTACTTC.

The chain joins TRBV11-3 to TRBJ2-1, with D tentatively TRBD2 (6 bases). The CDR3 is made up of 13 amino acids. Germline assignment: CDR1 SGHNT and CDR2 YENEEA. The ends were cut back, 5 bases at V and 4 bases at J, with 9 bases in the middle. The CDR3 coding sequence is TGTGCCAGCAGCCACGGGGGTTACAATGAGCAGTTCTTC. It encodes CASSHGGYNEQFF.

The chain has TRBV21-1 and TRBJ1-3; TRBD1, the D gene given by the table, was not confirmed from the DNA. TRBV21-1 is classified as a pseudogene. The CDR3 runs to 16 residues. CDR3 sequence reads: CASSLGDRSSGNTIYF. The CDR3, as DNA: TGTGCCAGCAGCCTAGGGGACAGGTCCTCTGGAAACACCATATATTTT.

J is TRBJ1-4 and V is TRBV3-1 (or the pseudogene TRBV3-2); perhaps TRBD1 as D (6 bases). The CDR3 consists of 14 residues. V shed 2 bases and J shed 8 bases, with 12 bases lying between them. Germline values: CDR1 LGHDT, CDR2 YNNKEL (reference sequence). CDR3 bases: TGTGCCAGCAGCCAAAGGACAGCAATGGAAAAACTGTTTTTT. Protein sequence: CASSQRTAMEKLFF.

The chain couples TRBV7-2 to TRBJ2-3; 8 bases agree with TRBD2. There are 15 residues in the CDR3. The J segment lost 2 bases and the V segment lost 5 bases, leaving 6 bases of the junction unmatched. CDR1 and CDR2 (germline): SGHTA, FQGNSA. The CDR3 loop is CASSRGGANTDTQYF. The CDR3 DNA sequence: TGTGCCAGCAGCCGGGGGGGCGCGAACACAGATACGCAGTATTTT. The full variable domain, completed using reference TRBV7-2 and TRBJ2-3, is GAGVSQSPSNKVTEKGKDVELRCDPISGHTALYWYRQSLGQGLEFLIYFQGNSAPDKSGLPSDRFSAERTGGSVSTLTIQRTQQEDSAVYLCASSRGGANTDTQYFGPGTRLTVL.

This clone was seen a handful of times. The rearrangement uses TRBV9 and TRBJ1-2; 8 bases fit TRBD1. V lost 3 bases to trimming and J lost 4 bases; unmatched junction nucleotides: 5. Germline loops: CDR1 SGDLS, CDR2 YYNGEE. The CDR3 is 14 amino acids. The CDR3 region is CASSEDRAGYGYTF. CDR3 in DNA: TGTGCCAGCAGCGAGGACAGGGCTGGCTATGGCTACACCTTC.

This rearrangement joins TRBV5-1 to TRBJ1-6; D remains unclear. V was clipped by 5 bases and J by 3 bases, with 21 bases between them. CDR3 length: 18 amino acids. Germline V gene lookup returns CDR1 SGHRS and CDR2 YFSETQ. The CDR3: CASRRGTGWQSYNSPLHF. CDR3 bases: TGCGCCAGCAGGCGGGGAACCGGTTGGCAGAGCTATAATTCACCCCTCCACTTT. The full variable domain, its missing parts supplied by reference TRBV5-1 and TRBJ1-6, is KAGVTQTPRYLIKTRGQQVTLSCSPISGHRSVSWYQQTPGQGLQFLFEYFSETQRNKGNFPGRFSGRQFSNSRSEMNVSTLELGDSALYLCASRRGTGWQSYNSPLHFGNGTRLTVT.

V gene TRBV2 combines with J gene TRBJ2-2, with unresolved D. The CDR3 length is 12 residues. V lost 7 bases, J lost 6 bases, and 9 bases lay in between. Germline V gene sequence: CDR1 SNHLY, CDR2 FYNNEI. The CDR3 DNA reads TGTGCCAGCATACCCCCGGCCGGGGAGCTGTTTTTT. It codes for CASIPPAGELFF.

The V gene is TRBV7-7, the J gene TRBJ2-3; TRBD2 aligns across 7 bases. V lost 6 bases to trimming and J lost 0 bases; unmatched junction nucleotides: 3. The CDR3 is made up of 14 amino acids. Germline V CDR1 and CDR2: SSHAT, FNYEAQ (reference sequence). For the CDR3, the DNA is TGTGCCAGCAGGTCGGGACTAAGCACAGATACGCAGTATTTT. Translating it yields CASRSGLSTDTQYF.